The rows below give T cell receptor beta chains drawn from one sample of a study of Graves' ophthalmopathy and Graves' hyperthyroidism. Each CDR3 protein gets one entry after TCRdb re-called the multiplex PCR reads with MiXCR. The data hold about 220,000 distinct CDR3 sequences, with 20% to 25% observed a single time. Sequencing used peripheral blood. These receptors were collected from a woman aged 50 to 60 with Graves' ophthalmopathy. The CDR3 runs from the conserved cysteine through the conserved F or W. The D gene is left open where the match is weak. A row's size may be missing; if present it is once, few, many or a size class.

TRBJ1-3,-,many,15,TRBV9,TGTGCCAGCAGCGTAGTTGGAGACTCTGGAAACACCATATATTTT,CASSVVGDSGNTIYF
TRBJ2-5,-,-,15,TRBV28,TGTGCCAGCAGCGGGGGGGGGACAGGCGAAGAGACCCAGTACTTC,CASSGGGTGEETQYF
TRBJ1-2,-,many,13,TRBV27,TGTGCCAGCAGTATTGGGAGGCTCTATGGCTACACCTTC,CASSIGRLYGYTF
TRBJ1-3,-,many,14,TRBV19,TGTGCCAGTAGTGTAGGACGGCAAGGAAACACCATATATTTT,CASSVGRQGNTIYF
TRBJ2-3,TRBD2,-,16,TRBV6-4,TGTGCCAGCAGTGTCTTGACTAGCGCCCAGGGCGGGGGTCAGTATTTT,CASSVLTSAQGGGQYF
TRBJ1-2,-,few,14,TRBV5-1,TGCGCCAGCAGCTTGACGACGGGGGGTTATGGCTACACCTTC,CASSLTTGGYGYTF
TRBJ2-5,TRBD2,few,15,TRBV2,TGTGCCAGCAGTGAAAATAGCGGGGTCCGGGAGACCCAGTACTTC,CASSENSGVRETQYF
TRBJ1-1,-,-,17,TRBV11-1,TGTGCCAGCAGCTCTGGACGGGAGAGAGGTCTGAACACTGAAGCTTTCTTT,CASSSGRERGLNTEAFF
TRBJ1-1,-,-,13,TRBV6-2/TRBV6-3,TGTGCCAGCCTCTTAGGAGAGAACACTGAAGCTTTCTTT,CASLLGENTEAFF
TRBJ2-7,TRBD1,few,16,TRBV30,TGTGCCTGGAGTGTAAGGGGACAGAATTATGGTGACGAGCAGTACTTC,CAWSVRGQNYGDEQYF
TRBJ2-7,TRBD2,many,13,TRBV6-5,TGTGCCAGCAGTTACTCTCCGGGGGGCGAGCAGTACTTC,CASSYSPGGEQYF
TRBJ2-5,-,many,14,TRBV7-9,TGTGCCAGCAGCTCTCTGGGGTACCAAGAGACCCAGTACTTC,CASSSLGYQETQYF
TRBJ1-5,-,few,13,TRBV18,TGTGCCAGCTCACCCACGGGGGGCGAGCCCCAGCATTTT,CASSPTGGEPQHF
TRBJ2-7,-,once,16,TRBV6-1,TGTGCCAGCAGTGAAGCTCCGGGCTCAAGCTCCTACGAGCAGTACTTC,CASSEAPGSSSYEQYF
TRBJ1-5,-,many,14,TRBV5-1,TGCGCCAGCAGCTTGGGTGAAGGTAGTCAGCCCCAGCATTTT,CASSLGEGSQPQHF
TRBJ2-5,-,few,13,TRBV6-1,TGTGCCAGCAGTGAATACAGAAAAGAGACCCAGTACTTC,CASSEYRKETQYF
TRBJ1-2,-,many,14,TRBV28,TGTGCCAGCAGTTTAGGTACAGGGTGGGATGGCTACACCTTC,CASSLGTGWDGYTF
TRBJ1-2,-,-,11,TRBV30,TGTGCCTGGAGTGGCAGGGCCGGCTACACCTTC,CAWSGRAGYTF
TRBJ2-5,TRBD1,many,18,TRBV11-2,TGTGCCAGCAGCGCCGGCCTCCTACGGGGACAGCCCCAAGAGACCCAGTACTTC,CASSAGLLRGQPQETQYF
TRBJ2-5,-,few,15,TRBV5-1,TGCGCCAGCAGCCAGGTGCCAGGGCACCAAGAGACCCAGTACTTC,CASSQVPGHQETQYF